These 29 T cell receptor beta chains share one sample of origin, sequenced in a study of tumor-infiltrating lymphocytes in localized non-small cell lung cancer. TCRdb's copy holds only in-frame clones and misses some; the assay was immunoSEQ multiplex PCR. Of some 9,500 clones detected, 60% to 80% appear once; the ten largest clones hold 20%. Sequencing was performed on lung tumor tissue. Every receptor here comes from a human donor with non-small cell lung cancer.

V and J are TRBV5-4 and TRBJ2-5, with D perhaps TRBD2 (6 bases). Trimming took off 0 bases at V and 4 bases at J, with 10 bases between the two ends. Germline assignment: CDR1 SGHNT and CDR2 YYREEE (reference sequence). The CDR3 totals 14 residues. The DNA for the CDR3 is TGTGCCAGCAGCTTGGGACTAGTGGGAGAGACCCAGTACTTC. Residues: CASSLGLVGETQYF.

This chain joins TRBV4-1 and TRBJ1-2; perhaps TRBD1 as D (6 bases). Trimming left V 3 bases short and J 2 bases short, with 13 bases between. Germline lookup yields CDR1 MGHRA and CDR2 YSYEKL. The CDR3 loop spans 15 amino acids. CDR3 nucleotide sequence: TGCGCCAGCAGCCACAGGACAGAAACCAACTATGGCTACACCTTC. Protein: CASSHRTETNYGYTF.

The chain carries TRBV29-1 and TRBJ1-1; D may be TRBD1 (5 bases). Looked up from germline, CDR1 is SQVTM and CDR2 is ANQGSEA. CDR3 size: 14 residues. Trimming took 6 bases from V and 4 from J, leaving 18 bases between them. As DNA, the CDR3 is TGCAGCGTCCTCAGAGGGTTCCAGGGCACTGAAGCTTTCTTT. It is translated as CSVLRGFQGTEAFF.

The chain joins TRBV4-1 to TRBJ1-4; a weak D match, TRBD1 (5 bases). Trimming left V 4 bases short and J 7 bases short, with 13 bases between. The V gene's germline CDR1 is MGHRA and CDR2 YSYEKL. CDR3 size: 14 residues. CDR3 amino acids: CASSRAGTAEKLFF. DNA of the CDR3: TGCGCCAGCAGCCGCGCCGGGACGGCTGAAAAACTGTTTTTT.

J is TRBJ1-5 and V is TRBV28; the D is unclear. This CDR3 comprises 15 residues. V was pared by 6 bases and J by 8 bases, with 20 bases between. Per the germline V gene, CDR1 is MDHEN and CDR2 is SYDVKM. Here the CDR3 DNA reads TGTGCCAGCAGCCCCCCCGGGCCCCGGATTGAGCCCCAGCATTTT. Its protein product is CASSPPGPRIEPQHF.

The chain uses TRBV7-2 and TRBJ1-4; 7 nucleotides agree with TRBD1. CDR1 and CDR2 (germline): SGHTA, FQGNSA. CDR3 length: 15 residues. V shed 5 bases and J 4 bases; nucleotides not matched to a gene: 7. CDR3 sequence: CASSLRQGGNEKLFF. The CDR3 DNA follows: TGTGCCAGCAGCCTTCGACAGGGCGGTAATGAAAAACTGTTTTTT. Based on the CDR3 plus reference TRBV7-2 and TRBJ1-4, the full variable domain is GAGVSQSPSNKVTEKGKDVELRCDPISGHTALYWYRQSLGQGLEFLIYFQGNSAPDKSGLPSDRFSAERTGGSVSTLTIQRTQQEDSAVYLCASSLRQGGNEKLFFGSGTQLSVL.

The chain carries TRBV4-1 and TRBJ2-7; TRBD1 aligns across 7 bases. CDR3 length: 16 residues. Trimming cost V 3 bases and J 2 bases; bases outside gene matches: 10. Germline CDR1 is MGHRA and CDR2 is YSYEKL. Here the CDR3 reads CASSQAARQGTYEQYF. The CDR3, as DNA: TGCGCCAGCAGCCAGGCCGCCCGACAGGGAACCTACGAGCAGTACTTC.

The chain uses TRBV27 and TRBJ1-6; 8 bases align to TRBD1. V gave up 6 bases and J gave up 8 bases; unmatched junction bases: 15. The CDR3 is 17 amino acids. CDR1 is MNHEY, CDR2 SMNVEV, per germline (reference sequence). This CDR3 reads CASSHYPRQGKDSPLHF. The CDR3, as DNA: TGTGCCAGCAGCCACTACCCCCGACAGGGGAAGGATTCACCCCTCCACTTT.

This sequence joins TRBV6-5 and TRBJ1-1, with 8 bases lining up with TRBD1. The CDR3 has 15 residues. CDR1 MNHEY and CDR2 SVGAGI come from the germline V gene. V dropped 4 bases and J dropped 4; count of bases not matched to a gene: 8. The CDR3 spells CASSSRQGMSTEAFF. DNA of the CDR3: TGTGCCAGCAGTTCCAGACAGGGGATGAGCACTGAAGCTTTCTTT.

The chain uses TRBV6-1 and TRBJ1-1; D is undetermined. V lost 8 bases and J 5 bases, leaving 15 bases between the germline ends. This CDR3 has 13 residues. Germline loops: CDR1 MNHNS, CDR2 SASEGT. DNA for the CDR3: TGTGCCAGCGGCTACAATAGGTGGACTGAAGCTTTCTTT. Protein: CASGYNRWTEAFF.

The sample holds one count of this clone. This rearrangement joins TRBV7-8 to TRBJ2-1; 10 positions match TRBD2. The CDR3 contains 14 residues. CDR1 is SGHVS and CDR2 is FQNEAQ in the germline V gene. V gave up 5 bases and J gave up 7 bases; unmatched junction bases: 5. The CDR3 loop is CASSISGGSNEQFF. DNA for the CDR3: TGTGCCAGCAGCATTAGCGGGGGGTCAAATGAGCAGTTCTTC.

The sample holds one count of this clone. The chain employs TRBV21-1 and TRBJ2-7; TRBD1 is the table's D call and was not checked against the DNA. TRBV21-1 is listed as a pseudogene. CDR3 length: 15 amino acids. The CDR3 coding sequence is TGTGCCAGCAGCAAAAGGGACAGGGCGAACTACGAGCAGTACTTC. Its protein product is CASSKRDRANYEQYF.

The chain uses TRBV6-5 and TRBJ2-3, with TRBD2 as a possible D gene (5 bases). There are 13 residues in the CDR3. Trimming removed 7 bases at V and 1 base at J, with 9 bases between. Germline V gene lookup returns CDR1 MNHEY and CDR2 SVGAGI. The CDR3 here is CASTRSGTDTQYF. CDR3 bases: TGTGCCAGCACCCGTAGCGGCACAGATACGCAGTATTTT.

The chain is built from TRBV15 and TRBJ1-2, with 10 bases fitting TRBD1. V lost 3 bases, J lost 3 bases, and 4 bases stayed unmatched. CDR1 and CDR2 (germline): LNHNV, YYDKDF (reference sequence). The CDR3 has 15 residues. The CDR3 sequence: CATSRTGGGYYGYTF. The CDR3 DNA reads as TGTGCCACCAGCAGGACAGGGGGCGGCTACTATGGCTACACCTTC.

In its sample, this clone was seen once. The rearrangement links TRBV19 to TRBJ1-5; 10 bases are shared with TRBD1. The CDR3 has 16 residues. Germline loops: CDR1 LNHDA, CDR2 SQIVND (reference sequence). Unmatched junction bases numbered 11, after V lost 7 bases and J lost 5 bases. CDR3 residues: CASNPQRTGGYQPQHF. CDR3 DNA: TGTGCCAGTAACCCCCAGAGGACAGGGGGATATCAGCCCCAGCATTTT.

CDR3: CASSPDRGREQYF. CDR3 coding DNA: TGCGCCAGCAGTCCCGACAGGGGACGCGAGCAGTACTTC. The chain carries TRBV10-2 and TRBJ2-7; 8 positions match TRBD1. Trimming removed 5 bases from V and 6 bases from J; junction bases left unmatched: 6. Germline V lookup: CDR1 WSHSY, CDR2 SAAADI. This CDR3 has 13 residues.

The chain combines TRBV5-5 with TRBJ1-6; D is unclear. Trimming left V 1 base short and J 8 bases short, with 10 bases between. This CDR3 is 14 amino acids long. Germline CDR1 is SGHKS and CDR2 is YYEKEE (reference sequence). CDR3 nucleotides: TGTGCCAGCAGCTTGAGAAGGAGGGATTCACCCCTCCACTTT. The encoded protein is CASSLRRRDSPLHF.

The V and J genes are TRBV9 and TRBJ1-5; TRBD1 matches at 8 bases. CDR1 and CDR2 (germline): SGDLS, YYNGEE. Trimming at V came to 0 bases and at J to 5 bases, leaving 1 base not matched to a gene. This CDR3 comprises 14 residues. In DNA form, the CDR3 reads TGTGCCAGCAGCGTAGTGGACAGGGATCAGCCCCAGCATTTT. Its translation is CASSVVDRDQPQHF.

The chain carries TRBV5-6 and TRBJ2-3; 10 bases are a match to TRBD2. The length of the CDR3 is 16 residues. The germline V gene encodes CDR1 SGHDT and CDR2 YYEEEE. Trimming removed 4 bases from V and 7 bases from J; junction bases left unmatched: 12. The DNA of the CDR3 is TGTGCCAGCAGCCCTCGAGCGGGGGGGTTCACGAATACGCAGTATTTT. It yields the protein CASSPRAGGFTNTQYF.

This sequence joins TRBV20-1 and TRBJ1-4; D is uncertain. The CDR3 totals 11 residues. Germline V gene lookup returns CDR1 DFQATT and CDR2 SNEGSKA (reference sequence). Trimming pared 4 bases from V and 7 bases from J, leaving 7 bases between. The CDR3 coding sequence is TGCAGTGCTACCCCAGGTGAAAAACTGTTTTTT. Protein product: CSATPGEKLFF.

The V and J genes are TRBV4-1 and TRBJ2-5; D is perhaps TRBD1 (6 bases). Germline lookup yields CDR1 MGHRA and CDR2 YSYEKL. V dropped 1 base and J dropped 4 bases, with 13 bases sitting between them. The CDR3 consists of 15 residues. The CDR3 DNA follows: TGCGCCAGCAGCCAAGTACGGCAGGGGATAGAGACCCAGTACTTC. Its protein is CASSQVRQGIETQYF.

The chain is built from TRBV7-2 and TRBJ1-2, with D hard to call. This CDR3 is 13 amino acids long. Germline CDR1 and CDR2: SGHTA and FQGNSA. Trimming removed 5 bases at V and 4 bases at J, with 11 bases between. CDR3 nucleotide sequence: TGTGCCAGCAGCAAAGAGGCTTTCTATGGCTACACCTTC. Protein: CASSKEAFYGYTF.

The rearrangement links TRBV7-2 to TRBJ2-3; D unresolved. With 5 bases removed from V and 2 bases from J, the gap between germline ends came to 11 bases. The CDR3 sequence is 14 residues long. Per germline, CDR1 SGHTA and CDR2 FQGNSA. The CDR3: CASSPTGPTDTQYF. The CDR3 nucleotides read TGTGCCAGCAGCCCGACGGGCCCCACAGATACGCAGTATTTT. Together with reference TRBV7-2 and TRBJ2-3, the CDR3 gives the full variable domain: GAGVSQSPSNKVTEKGKDVELRCDPISGHTALYWYRQSLGQGLEFLIYFQGNSAPDKSGLPSDRFSAERTGGSVSTLTIQRTQQEDSAVYLCASSPTGPTDTQYFGPGTRLTVL.

This clone was seen only a few times. The V gene is TRBV7-2, the J gene TRBJ1-1, with 8 bases that match TRBD1. The CDR3 spans 15 residues. CDR1 is SGHTA, CDR2 FQGNSA, per germline. The ends lost 4 bases at V and 4 bases at J; junction bases unmatched: 8. The CDR3 is CASSSRDRRGTEAFF. CDR3 in DNA: TGTGCCAGCAGCTCCCGGGACAGGCGGGGCACTGAAGCTTTCTTT.

By sample share, this clone is medium-sized. The V and J genes are TRBV2 and TRBJ2-3; TRBD2 matches at 9 bases. V trimming: 7 bases; J trimming: 2 bases; junction bases outside the gene matches: 4. The CDR3 runs to 14 residues. Germline-derived CDR1 and CDR2 are SNHLY and FYNNEI. As DNA, the CDR3 is TGTGCCAGCACTAGCGGGAATTTCACAGATACGCAGTATTTT. Protein product: CASTSGNFTDTQYF.

The V gene is TRBV4-1, the J gene TRBJ2-5, with D possibly TRBD1 on 5 matching bases. This CDR3 is built from 16 residues. Deletions cut 3 bases from V and 1 base from J, with 15 bases between. Germline-derived CDR1 and CDR2 are MGHRA and YSYEKL. The CDR3 DNA reads as TGCGCCAGCAGCCAGTTTGAAGGGGATCCCCAAGAGACCCAGTACTTC. This codes for CASSQFEGDPQETQYF.

The chain joins TRBV5-6 to TRBJ2-1; no clear D gene. Per germline, CDR1 SGHDT and CDR2 YYEEEE. The CDR3 loop spans 17 amino acids. V was clipped by 1 base and J by 6 bases, with 20 bases between them. The CDR3 DNA is TGTGCCAGCAGCTTGACGTTTGGGTTGGGGTCTCTCAATGAGCAGTTCTTC. This sequence encodes CASSLTFGLGSLNEQFF.

This clone is labeled as medium-sized (0.01 to 0.1%). The chain combines TRBV6-1 with TRBJ1-5; no firm D call. The length of the CDR3 is 14 residues. V was clipped by 6 bases and J by 3 bases, with 12 bases between them. CDR1 is MNHNS, CDR2 SASEGT, per germline. CDR3 sequence reads: CASRYDGLNQPQHF. The DNA of the CDR3 is TGTGCCAGCAGATACGACGGTCTCAATCAGCCCCAGCATTTT.

The V and J genes are TRBV6-1 and TRBJ1-2; D remains ambiguous. CDR1 and CDR2 (germline): MNHNS, SASEGT. Trimming shortened V by 1 base and J by 8 bases, and 11 bases separated the two germline ends. The CDR3 runs to 13 residues. Written as DNA, the CDR3 is TGTGCCAGCAGTGAAGGCACAGTACCCGGCTACACCTTC. Translation: CASSEGTVPGYTF.